These 3 T cell receptor beta chains share one sample of origin, sequenced in a study of OX40 agonist ivuxolimab in advanced cancers. Profiled with immunoSEQ multiplex PCR; TCRdb holds only in-frame clones, not every one. The top ten hold under 45% of the sample, which has approximately 35,000 clones, roughly 90% seen once. This material consisted of CD4+ or CD8+ T cells sorted from blood, taken in a trial of the OX40 agonist ivuxolimab. The receptors come from an adult with an advanced solid tumor such as melanoma, head and neck, liver or kidney cancer.

The chain is built from TRBV7-2 and TRBJ2-3; 12 positions agree with TRBD2. V was pared by 2 bases and J by 4 bases, with 7 bases of the junction left unmatched. Germline values: CDR1 SGHTA, CDR2 FQGNSA. The CDR3 loop spans 17 amino acids. The CDR3 nucleotides are TGTGCCAGCAGCTTAACGGGGCTAGCGGGGGGGCCAGATACGCAGTATTTT. Encoded protein: CASSLTGLAGGPDTQYF.

This chain links TRBV7-9 with TRBJ1-2; D remains unclear. The CDR3 runs to 13 residues. Germline assignment: CDR1 SEHNR and CDR2 FQNEAQ (reference sequence). Trimming stripped 4 bases from V and 7 bases from J, with 13 bases between. The CDR3 protein is CASSSPLGTGYTF. DNA of the CDR3: TGTGCCAGCAGCTCCCCCTTGGGTACTGGCTACACCTTC.

The rearrangement links TRBV9 to TRBJ2-1; TRBD2 matches at 12 bases. V lost 2 bases, J lost 8 bases, and 17 bases stayed unmatched. The CDR3 spans 19 residues. The germline V gene encodes CDR1 SGDLS and CDR2 YYNGEE. CDR3 sequence: CASSVSTSGSSFGLDEQFF. DNA of the CDR3: TGTGCCAGCAGCGTCTCGACTAGCGGGAGCTCATTTGGATTGGATGAGCAGTTCTTC. The whole variable domain, remainder taken from reference TRBV9 and TRBJ2-1, is DSGVTQTPKHLITATGQRVTLRCSPRSGDLSVYWYQQSLDQGLQFLIQYYNGEERAKGNILERFSAQQFPDLHSELNLSSLELGDSALYFCASSVSTSGSSFGLDEQFFGPGTRLTVL.